The clone carrying this T cell receptor beta chain has ten or more counts. Antigen: not known. The data stem from a study of early T cells in non-severe SARS-CoV-2 infection. About the study: It was bulk RNA from unsorted whole blood that was sequenced, and the chains were unpaired.

Study-level points and caveats: Reliance on VDJdb matching favored anti-spike CD8 responses; private and CD4 specificities were missed.

The library protocol tagged individual cDNA molecules with unique molecular identifiers. TCRdb reprocessed the 5' RACE reads with MiXCR, giving one entry per CDR3 protein. The table has around 25,000 distinct CDR3 sequences, around 5% seen once. The sample consisted of whole blood. This clonotype originated in an adult who was a healthcare worker with PCR-confirmed SARS-CoV-2 infection or an uninfected control (not recorded which).

The CDR3 reads CARSPGTSGGSTDTQYF. The CDR3 DNA reads TGTGCCAGAAGCCCCGGGACTAGCGGGGGTAGCACAGATACGCAGTATTTT. The chain combines TRBV5-3 with TRBJ2-3; 14 bases are a match to TRBD2. TRBV5-3 is an open reading frame whose function is uncertain. The CDR3 covers 17 residues. The V gene end was trimmed by 4 bases and the J gene end by 0 bases; junction bases not matched to a gene: 4.